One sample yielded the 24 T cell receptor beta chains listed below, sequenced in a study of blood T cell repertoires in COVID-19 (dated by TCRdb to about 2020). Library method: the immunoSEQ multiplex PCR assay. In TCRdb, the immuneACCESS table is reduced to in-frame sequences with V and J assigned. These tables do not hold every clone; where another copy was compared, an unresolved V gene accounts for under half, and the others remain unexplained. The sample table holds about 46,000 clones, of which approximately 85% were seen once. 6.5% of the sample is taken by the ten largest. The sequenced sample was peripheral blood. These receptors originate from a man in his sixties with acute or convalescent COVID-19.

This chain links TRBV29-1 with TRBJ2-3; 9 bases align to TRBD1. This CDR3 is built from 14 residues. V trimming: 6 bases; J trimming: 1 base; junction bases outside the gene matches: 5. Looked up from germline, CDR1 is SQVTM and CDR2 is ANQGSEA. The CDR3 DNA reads TGCAGCGTAACCCGGGACAGGGGCACAGATACGCAGTATTTT. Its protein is CSVTRDRGTDTQYF.

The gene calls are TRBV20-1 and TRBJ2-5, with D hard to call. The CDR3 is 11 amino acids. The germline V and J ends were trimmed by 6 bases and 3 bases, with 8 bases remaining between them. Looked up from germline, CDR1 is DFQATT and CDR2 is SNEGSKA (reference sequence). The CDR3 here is CSARIKETQYF. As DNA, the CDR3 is TGCAGTGCCAGAATAAAAGAGACCCAGTACTTC.

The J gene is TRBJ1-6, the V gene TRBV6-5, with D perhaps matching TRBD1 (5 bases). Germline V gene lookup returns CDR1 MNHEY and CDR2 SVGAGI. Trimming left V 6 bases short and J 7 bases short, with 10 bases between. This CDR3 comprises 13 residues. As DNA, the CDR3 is TGTGCCAGCAGATATGGGGGGAATTCACCCCTCCACTTT. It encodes CASRYGGNSPLHF.

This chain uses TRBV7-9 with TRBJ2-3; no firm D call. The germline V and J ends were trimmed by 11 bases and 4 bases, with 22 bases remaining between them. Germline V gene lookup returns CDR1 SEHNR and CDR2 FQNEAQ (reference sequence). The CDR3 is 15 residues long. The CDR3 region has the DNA TGTGCCCCCTCCGAGGCTCGTTGGAGCCCAGATACGCAGTATTTT. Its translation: CAPSEARWSPDTQYF.

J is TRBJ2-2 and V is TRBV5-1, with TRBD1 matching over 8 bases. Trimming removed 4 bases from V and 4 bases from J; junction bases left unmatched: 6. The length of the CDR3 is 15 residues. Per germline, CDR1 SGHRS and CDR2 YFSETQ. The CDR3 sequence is CASSETGAVTGELFF. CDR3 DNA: TGCGCCAGCAGCGAGACAGGGGCTGTCACCGGGGAGCTGTTTTTT.

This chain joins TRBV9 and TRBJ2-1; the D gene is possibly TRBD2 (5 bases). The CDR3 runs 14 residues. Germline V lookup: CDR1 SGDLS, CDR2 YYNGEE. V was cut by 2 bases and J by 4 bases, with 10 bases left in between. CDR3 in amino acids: CASSVVARYNEQFF. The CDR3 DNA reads TGTGCCAGCAGCGTGGTAGCGAGATACAATGAGCAGTTCTTC.

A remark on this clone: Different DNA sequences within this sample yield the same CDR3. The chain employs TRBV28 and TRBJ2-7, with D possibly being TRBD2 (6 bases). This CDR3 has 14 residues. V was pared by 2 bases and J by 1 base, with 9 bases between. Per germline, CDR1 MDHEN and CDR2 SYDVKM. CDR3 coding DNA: TGTGCCAGCAGTTTACTTGCGGGGTCCTACGAGCAGTACTTC. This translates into CASSLLAGSYEQYF.

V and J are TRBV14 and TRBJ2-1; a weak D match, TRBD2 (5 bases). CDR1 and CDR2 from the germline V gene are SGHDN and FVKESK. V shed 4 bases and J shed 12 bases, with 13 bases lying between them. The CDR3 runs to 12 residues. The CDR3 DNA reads TGTGCCAGCAGCCCCGGACTGGCGGGGCAGTTCTTC. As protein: CASSPGLAGQFF.

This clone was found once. The CDR3 DNA is TGTGCCAGCAGCGTACAGACTAGCGGGGACAGTACGCAGTATTTT. It codes for CASSVQTSGDSTQYF. This chain links TRBV9 with TRBJ2-3, with 11 bases aligning to TRBD2. V lost 1 base and J lost 8; bases outside the gene matches: 6. The CDR3 is made up of 15 amino acids. Germline V gene lookup returns CDR1 SGDLS and CDR2 YYNGEE.

The DNA of the CDR3 is TGTGCCAGCAGTGACAGGCTGGGCTACACCTTC. Translated, it gives CASSDRLGYTF. V and J are TRBV28 and TRBJ1-2; a possible D gene is TRBD1 (6 bases). Trimming removed 5 bases at V and 8 bases at J, with 9 bases between. Germline loops: CDR1 MDHEN, CDR2 SYDVKM. The CDR3 runs to 11 residues.

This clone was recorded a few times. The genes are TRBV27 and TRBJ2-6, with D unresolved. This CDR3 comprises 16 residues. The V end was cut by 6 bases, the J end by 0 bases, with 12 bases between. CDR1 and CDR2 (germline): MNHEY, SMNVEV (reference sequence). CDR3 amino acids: CASSPRPRSGANVLTF. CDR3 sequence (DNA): TGTGCCAGCAGCCCTAGGCCTCGCTCTGGGGCCAACGTCCTGACTTTC.

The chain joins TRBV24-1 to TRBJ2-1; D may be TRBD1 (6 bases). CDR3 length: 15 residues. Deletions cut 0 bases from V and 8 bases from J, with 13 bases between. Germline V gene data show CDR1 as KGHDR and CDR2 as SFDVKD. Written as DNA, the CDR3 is TGTGCCACCAGTGATTTGTGGCAGGGGATGGATGAGCAGTTCTTC. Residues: CATSDLWQGMDEQFF.

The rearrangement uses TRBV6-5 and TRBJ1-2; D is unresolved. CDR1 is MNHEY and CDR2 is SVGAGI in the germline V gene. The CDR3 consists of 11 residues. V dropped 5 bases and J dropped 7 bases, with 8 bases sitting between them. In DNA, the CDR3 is TGTGCCAGCAGTACGAGTTTTGGCTACACCTTC. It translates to CASSTSFGYTF.

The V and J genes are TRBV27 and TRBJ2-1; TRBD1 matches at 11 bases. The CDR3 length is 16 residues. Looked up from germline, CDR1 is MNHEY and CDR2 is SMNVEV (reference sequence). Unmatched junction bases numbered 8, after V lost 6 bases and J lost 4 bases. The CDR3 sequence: CASSLPGTGGYNEQFF. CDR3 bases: TGTGCCAGCAGCCTACCGGGGACAGGGGGTTACAATGAGCAGTTCTTC.

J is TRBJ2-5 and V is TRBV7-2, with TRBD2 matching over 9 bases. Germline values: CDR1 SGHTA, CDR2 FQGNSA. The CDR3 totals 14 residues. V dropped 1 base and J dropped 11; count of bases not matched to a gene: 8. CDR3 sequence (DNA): TGTGCCAGCAGCTTAGGGGCGGGGGGGACCCCACAGTACTTC. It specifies CASSLGAGGTPQYF.

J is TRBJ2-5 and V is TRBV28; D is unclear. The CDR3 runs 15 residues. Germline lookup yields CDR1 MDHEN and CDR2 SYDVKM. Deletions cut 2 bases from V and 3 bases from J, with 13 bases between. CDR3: CASSLRGLGKETQYF. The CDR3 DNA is TGTGCCAGCAGTTTAAGAGGTCTCGGAAAAGAGACCCAGTACTTC.

CDR3 DNA sequence: TGTGCCAGTAGCCTGACAGGGGGCTGGGCCAACGTCCTGACTTTC. Translation gives CASSLTGGWANVLTF. The chain joins TRBV19 to TRBJ2-6; 10 bases fit TRBD1. The CDR3 runs 15 residues. V lost 6 bases, J lost 5 bases, and 4 bases stayed unmatched. CDR1 and CDR2 from the germline V gene are LNHDA and SQIVND (reference sequence).

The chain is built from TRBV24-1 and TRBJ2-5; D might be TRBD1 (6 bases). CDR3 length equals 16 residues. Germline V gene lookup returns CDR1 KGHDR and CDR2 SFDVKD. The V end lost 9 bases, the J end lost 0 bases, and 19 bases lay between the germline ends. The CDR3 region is CATGVYDRWYQETQYF. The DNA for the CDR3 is TGTGCCACCGGAGTTTACGACAGGTGGTACCAAGAGACCCAGTACTTC.

The CDR3 DNA sequence: TGCGCCAGCAGCTTGGAATCCAGGGCCCCAAGTACGCAGTATTTT. It yields the protein CASSLESRAPSTQYF. V gene TRBV5-1 combines with J gene TRBJ2-3; D is possibly TRBD1 (5 bases). The CDR3 length is 15 residues. The V gene lost 0 bases and the J gene lost 8 bases, with 16 bases spanning the gap. In germline, CDR1 is SGHRS, CDR2 YFSETQ. Looking up the rest from reference TRBV5-1 and TRBJ2-3 gives the full variable domain: KAGVTQTPRYLIKTRGQQVTLSCSPISGHRSVSWYQQTPGQGLQFLFEYFSETQRNKGNFPGRFSGRQFSNSRSEMNVSTLELGDSALYLCASSLESRAPSTQYFGPGTRLTVL.

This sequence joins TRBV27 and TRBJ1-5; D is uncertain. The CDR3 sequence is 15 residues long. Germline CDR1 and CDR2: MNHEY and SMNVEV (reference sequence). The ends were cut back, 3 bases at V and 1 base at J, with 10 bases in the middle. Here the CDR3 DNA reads TGTGCCAGCAGTTTCTCTAGATTAAGCAATCAGCCCCAGCATTTT. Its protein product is CASSFSRLSNQPQHF.

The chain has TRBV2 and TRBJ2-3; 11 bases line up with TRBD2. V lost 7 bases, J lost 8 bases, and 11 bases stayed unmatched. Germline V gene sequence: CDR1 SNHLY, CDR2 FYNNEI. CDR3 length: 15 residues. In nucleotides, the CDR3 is TGTGCCAGCATGACTAGCGGGATCCTTGAGGGTACGCAGTATTTT. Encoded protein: CASMTSGILEGTQYF.

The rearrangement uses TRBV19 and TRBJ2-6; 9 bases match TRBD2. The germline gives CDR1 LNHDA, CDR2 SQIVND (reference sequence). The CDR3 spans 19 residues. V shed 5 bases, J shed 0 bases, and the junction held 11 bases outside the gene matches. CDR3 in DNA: TGTGCCAGTAGTTCACTAGCGGGCGCCATAAGCTCTGGGGCCAACGTCCTGACTTTC. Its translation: CASSSLAGAISSGANVLTF.

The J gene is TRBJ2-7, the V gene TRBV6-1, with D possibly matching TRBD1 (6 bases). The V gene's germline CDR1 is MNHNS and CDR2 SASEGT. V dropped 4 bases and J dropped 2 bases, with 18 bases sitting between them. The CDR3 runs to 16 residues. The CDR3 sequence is CASSANPGVGTYEQYF. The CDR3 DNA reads TGTGCCAGCAGTGCAAACCCAGGGGTCGGAACCTACGAGCAGTACTTC.

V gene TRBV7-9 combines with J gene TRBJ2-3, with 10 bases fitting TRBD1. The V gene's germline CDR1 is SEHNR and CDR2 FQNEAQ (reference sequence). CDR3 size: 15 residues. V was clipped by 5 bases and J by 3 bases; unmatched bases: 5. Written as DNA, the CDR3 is TGTGCCAGCAGCGGGCCGGACAGGGGGACAGATACGCAGTATTTT. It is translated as CASSGPDRGTDTQYF.